This T cell receptor (beta chain) was captured in a study of blood T cell repertoires in COVID-19. Study-wide background: Spain, Italy and the United States supplied samples that represented acute and convalescent COVID-19. Sample material is recorded as cDNA or gDNA derived from T cells, B-cell-depleted T cells, or PBMCs.

Original analysis: The authors estimated nucleated cell counts from reference gene primer amplification. The assay was immunoSEQ multiplex PCR, and TCRdb's table has in-frame clones only and misses some. The DNA gave D and trimming, while V, J and clone size come from that table. Of roughly 100,000 clones in the sample, 81% are singletons; the top ten hold 20% to 25%. The V and J ends lost 6 bases and 5 bases, in that order; junction bases with no gene match: 16. This CDR3 contains 17 residues. Per the germline V gene, CDR1 is SGHDT and CDR2 is YYEEEE. The specimen sequenced was peripheral blood. The chain is built from TRBV5-6 and TRBJ2-3, with 9 bases matching TRBD2. The sequence was collected from a man older than 75 with active or convalescent COVID-19. The CDR3 nucleotides are TGTGCCAGCACCATCATCTCACGCGGGGGGGCGAAAGATACGCAGTATTTT. It specifies CASTIISRGGAKDTQYF.